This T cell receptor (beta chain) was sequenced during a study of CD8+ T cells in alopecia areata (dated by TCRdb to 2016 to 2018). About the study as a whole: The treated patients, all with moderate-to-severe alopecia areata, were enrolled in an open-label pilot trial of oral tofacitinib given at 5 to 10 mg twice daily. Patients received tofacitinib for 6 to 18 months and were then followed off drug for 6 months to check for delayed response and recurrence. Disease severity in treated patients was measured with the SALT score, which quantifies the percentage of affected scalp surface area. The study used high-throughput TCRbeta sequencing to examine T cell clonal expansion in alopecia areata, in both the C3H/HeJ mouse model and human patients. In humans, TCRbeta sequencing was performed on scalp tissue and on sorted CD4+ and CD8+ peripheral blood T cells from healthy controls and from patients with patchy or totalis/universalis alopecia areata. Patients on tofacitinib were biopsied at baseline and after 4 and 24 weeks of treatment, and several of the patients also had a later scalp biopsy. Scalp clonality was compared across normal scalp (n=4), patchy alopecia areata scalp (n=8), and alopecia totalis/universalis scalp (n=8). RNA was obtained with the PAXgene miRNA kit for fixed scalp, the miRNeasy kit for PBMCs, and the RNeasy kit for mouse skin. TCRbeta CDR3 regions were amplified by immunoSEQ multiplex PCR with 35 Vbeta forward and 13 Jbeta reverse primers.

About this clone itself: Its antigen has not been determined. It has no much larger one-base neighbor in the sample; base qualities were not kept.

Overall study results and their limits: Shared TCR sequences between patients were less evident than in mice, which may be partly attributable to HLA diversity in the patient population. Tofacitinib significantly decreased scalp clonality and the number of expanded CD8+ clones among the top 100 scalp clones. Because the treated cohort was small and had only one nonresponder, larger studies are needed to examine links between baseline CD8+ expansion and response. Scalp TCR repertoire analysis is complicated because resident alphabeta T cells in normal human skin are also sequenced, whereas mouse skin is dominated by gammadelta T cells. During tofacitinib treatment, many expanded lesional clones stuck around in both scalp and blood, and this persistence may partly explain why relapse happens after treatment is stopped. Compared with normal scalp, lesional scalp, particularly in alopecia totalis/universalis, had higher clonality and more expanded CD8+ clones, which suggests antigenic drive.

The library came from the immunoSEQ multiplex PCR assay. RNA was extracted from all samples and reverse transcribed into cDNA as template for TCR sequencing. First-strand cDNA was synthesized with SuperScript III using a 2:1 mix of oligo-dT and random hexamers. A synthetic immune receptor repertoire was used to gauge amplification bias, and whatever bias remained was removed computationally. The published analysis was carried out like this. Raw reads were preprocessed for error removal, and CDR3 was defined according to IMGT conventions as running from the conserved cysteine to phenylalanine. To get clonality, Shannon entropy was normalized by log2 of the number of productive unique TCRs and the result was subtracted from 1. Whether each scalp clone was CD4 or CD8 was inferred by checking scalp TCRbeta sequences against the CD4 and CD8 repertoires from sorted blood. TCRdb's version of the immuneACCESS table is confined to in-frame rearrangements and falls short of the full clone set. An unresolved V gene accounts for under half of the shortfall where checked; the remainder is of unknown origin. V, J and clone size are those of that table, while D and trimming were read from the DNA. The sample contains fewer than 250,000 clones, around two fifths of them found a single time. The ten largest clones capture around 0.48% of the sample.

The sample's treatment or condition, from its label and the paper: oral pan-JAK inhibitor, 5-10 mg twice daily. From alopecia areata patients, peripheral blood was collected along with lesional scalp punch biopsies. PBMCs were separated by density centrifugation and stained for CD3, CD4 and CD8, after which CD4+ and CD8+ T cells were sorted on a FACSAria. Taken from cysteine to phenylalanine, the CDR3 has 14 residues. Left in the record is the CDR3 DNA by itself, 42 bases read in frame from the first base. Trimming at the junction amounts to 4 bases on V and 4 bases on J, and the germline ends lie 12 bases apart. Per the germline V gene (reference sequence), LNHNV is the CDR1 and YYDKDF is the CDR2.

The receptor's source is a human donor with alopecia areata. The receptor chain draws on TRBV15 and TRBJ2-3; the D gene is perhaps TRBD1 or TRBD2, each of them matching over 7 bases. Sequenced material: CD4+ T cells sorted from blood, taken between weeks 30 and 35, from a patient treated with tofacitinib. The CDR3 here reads CATSTGGGPDTQYF. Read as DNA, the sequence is TGTGCCACCAGCACAGGGGGGGGCCCAGATACGCAGTATTTT.